This T cell receptor (beta chain) was sequenced for a study of blood T cell repertoires in COVID-19. Overall study: The samples span acute and convalescent COVID-19 from the United States, Italy and Spain. T cells, B-cell-depleted T cells, or PBMCs provided the cDNA or gDNA that served as material.

Under the authors' procedure: Reference gene primer amplification gave nucleated cell count estimates. Clones were sequenced by immunoSEQ multiplex PCR, and TCRdb holds only the in-frame ones, with some missing. That table is the source of V, J and clone size, and D and trimming were worked out from the DNA. In the table there are over 14,000 clones, about 87% of which are singletons. The V gene's germline CDR1 is LNHNV and CDR2 YYDKDF (reference sequence). Trimming left V 3 bases short and J 8 bases short, with 7 bases between. The CDR3 consists of 12 residues. The sample consisted of peripheral blood. The J gene is TRBJ1-4, the V gene TRBV15; D gene unclear. The receptor comes from a human donor in a cohort sampled during active COVID-19. The CDR3 is CATSSRREKLFF. DNA of the CDR3: TGTGCCACCAGCAGCCGGAGGGAAAAACTGTTTTTT.